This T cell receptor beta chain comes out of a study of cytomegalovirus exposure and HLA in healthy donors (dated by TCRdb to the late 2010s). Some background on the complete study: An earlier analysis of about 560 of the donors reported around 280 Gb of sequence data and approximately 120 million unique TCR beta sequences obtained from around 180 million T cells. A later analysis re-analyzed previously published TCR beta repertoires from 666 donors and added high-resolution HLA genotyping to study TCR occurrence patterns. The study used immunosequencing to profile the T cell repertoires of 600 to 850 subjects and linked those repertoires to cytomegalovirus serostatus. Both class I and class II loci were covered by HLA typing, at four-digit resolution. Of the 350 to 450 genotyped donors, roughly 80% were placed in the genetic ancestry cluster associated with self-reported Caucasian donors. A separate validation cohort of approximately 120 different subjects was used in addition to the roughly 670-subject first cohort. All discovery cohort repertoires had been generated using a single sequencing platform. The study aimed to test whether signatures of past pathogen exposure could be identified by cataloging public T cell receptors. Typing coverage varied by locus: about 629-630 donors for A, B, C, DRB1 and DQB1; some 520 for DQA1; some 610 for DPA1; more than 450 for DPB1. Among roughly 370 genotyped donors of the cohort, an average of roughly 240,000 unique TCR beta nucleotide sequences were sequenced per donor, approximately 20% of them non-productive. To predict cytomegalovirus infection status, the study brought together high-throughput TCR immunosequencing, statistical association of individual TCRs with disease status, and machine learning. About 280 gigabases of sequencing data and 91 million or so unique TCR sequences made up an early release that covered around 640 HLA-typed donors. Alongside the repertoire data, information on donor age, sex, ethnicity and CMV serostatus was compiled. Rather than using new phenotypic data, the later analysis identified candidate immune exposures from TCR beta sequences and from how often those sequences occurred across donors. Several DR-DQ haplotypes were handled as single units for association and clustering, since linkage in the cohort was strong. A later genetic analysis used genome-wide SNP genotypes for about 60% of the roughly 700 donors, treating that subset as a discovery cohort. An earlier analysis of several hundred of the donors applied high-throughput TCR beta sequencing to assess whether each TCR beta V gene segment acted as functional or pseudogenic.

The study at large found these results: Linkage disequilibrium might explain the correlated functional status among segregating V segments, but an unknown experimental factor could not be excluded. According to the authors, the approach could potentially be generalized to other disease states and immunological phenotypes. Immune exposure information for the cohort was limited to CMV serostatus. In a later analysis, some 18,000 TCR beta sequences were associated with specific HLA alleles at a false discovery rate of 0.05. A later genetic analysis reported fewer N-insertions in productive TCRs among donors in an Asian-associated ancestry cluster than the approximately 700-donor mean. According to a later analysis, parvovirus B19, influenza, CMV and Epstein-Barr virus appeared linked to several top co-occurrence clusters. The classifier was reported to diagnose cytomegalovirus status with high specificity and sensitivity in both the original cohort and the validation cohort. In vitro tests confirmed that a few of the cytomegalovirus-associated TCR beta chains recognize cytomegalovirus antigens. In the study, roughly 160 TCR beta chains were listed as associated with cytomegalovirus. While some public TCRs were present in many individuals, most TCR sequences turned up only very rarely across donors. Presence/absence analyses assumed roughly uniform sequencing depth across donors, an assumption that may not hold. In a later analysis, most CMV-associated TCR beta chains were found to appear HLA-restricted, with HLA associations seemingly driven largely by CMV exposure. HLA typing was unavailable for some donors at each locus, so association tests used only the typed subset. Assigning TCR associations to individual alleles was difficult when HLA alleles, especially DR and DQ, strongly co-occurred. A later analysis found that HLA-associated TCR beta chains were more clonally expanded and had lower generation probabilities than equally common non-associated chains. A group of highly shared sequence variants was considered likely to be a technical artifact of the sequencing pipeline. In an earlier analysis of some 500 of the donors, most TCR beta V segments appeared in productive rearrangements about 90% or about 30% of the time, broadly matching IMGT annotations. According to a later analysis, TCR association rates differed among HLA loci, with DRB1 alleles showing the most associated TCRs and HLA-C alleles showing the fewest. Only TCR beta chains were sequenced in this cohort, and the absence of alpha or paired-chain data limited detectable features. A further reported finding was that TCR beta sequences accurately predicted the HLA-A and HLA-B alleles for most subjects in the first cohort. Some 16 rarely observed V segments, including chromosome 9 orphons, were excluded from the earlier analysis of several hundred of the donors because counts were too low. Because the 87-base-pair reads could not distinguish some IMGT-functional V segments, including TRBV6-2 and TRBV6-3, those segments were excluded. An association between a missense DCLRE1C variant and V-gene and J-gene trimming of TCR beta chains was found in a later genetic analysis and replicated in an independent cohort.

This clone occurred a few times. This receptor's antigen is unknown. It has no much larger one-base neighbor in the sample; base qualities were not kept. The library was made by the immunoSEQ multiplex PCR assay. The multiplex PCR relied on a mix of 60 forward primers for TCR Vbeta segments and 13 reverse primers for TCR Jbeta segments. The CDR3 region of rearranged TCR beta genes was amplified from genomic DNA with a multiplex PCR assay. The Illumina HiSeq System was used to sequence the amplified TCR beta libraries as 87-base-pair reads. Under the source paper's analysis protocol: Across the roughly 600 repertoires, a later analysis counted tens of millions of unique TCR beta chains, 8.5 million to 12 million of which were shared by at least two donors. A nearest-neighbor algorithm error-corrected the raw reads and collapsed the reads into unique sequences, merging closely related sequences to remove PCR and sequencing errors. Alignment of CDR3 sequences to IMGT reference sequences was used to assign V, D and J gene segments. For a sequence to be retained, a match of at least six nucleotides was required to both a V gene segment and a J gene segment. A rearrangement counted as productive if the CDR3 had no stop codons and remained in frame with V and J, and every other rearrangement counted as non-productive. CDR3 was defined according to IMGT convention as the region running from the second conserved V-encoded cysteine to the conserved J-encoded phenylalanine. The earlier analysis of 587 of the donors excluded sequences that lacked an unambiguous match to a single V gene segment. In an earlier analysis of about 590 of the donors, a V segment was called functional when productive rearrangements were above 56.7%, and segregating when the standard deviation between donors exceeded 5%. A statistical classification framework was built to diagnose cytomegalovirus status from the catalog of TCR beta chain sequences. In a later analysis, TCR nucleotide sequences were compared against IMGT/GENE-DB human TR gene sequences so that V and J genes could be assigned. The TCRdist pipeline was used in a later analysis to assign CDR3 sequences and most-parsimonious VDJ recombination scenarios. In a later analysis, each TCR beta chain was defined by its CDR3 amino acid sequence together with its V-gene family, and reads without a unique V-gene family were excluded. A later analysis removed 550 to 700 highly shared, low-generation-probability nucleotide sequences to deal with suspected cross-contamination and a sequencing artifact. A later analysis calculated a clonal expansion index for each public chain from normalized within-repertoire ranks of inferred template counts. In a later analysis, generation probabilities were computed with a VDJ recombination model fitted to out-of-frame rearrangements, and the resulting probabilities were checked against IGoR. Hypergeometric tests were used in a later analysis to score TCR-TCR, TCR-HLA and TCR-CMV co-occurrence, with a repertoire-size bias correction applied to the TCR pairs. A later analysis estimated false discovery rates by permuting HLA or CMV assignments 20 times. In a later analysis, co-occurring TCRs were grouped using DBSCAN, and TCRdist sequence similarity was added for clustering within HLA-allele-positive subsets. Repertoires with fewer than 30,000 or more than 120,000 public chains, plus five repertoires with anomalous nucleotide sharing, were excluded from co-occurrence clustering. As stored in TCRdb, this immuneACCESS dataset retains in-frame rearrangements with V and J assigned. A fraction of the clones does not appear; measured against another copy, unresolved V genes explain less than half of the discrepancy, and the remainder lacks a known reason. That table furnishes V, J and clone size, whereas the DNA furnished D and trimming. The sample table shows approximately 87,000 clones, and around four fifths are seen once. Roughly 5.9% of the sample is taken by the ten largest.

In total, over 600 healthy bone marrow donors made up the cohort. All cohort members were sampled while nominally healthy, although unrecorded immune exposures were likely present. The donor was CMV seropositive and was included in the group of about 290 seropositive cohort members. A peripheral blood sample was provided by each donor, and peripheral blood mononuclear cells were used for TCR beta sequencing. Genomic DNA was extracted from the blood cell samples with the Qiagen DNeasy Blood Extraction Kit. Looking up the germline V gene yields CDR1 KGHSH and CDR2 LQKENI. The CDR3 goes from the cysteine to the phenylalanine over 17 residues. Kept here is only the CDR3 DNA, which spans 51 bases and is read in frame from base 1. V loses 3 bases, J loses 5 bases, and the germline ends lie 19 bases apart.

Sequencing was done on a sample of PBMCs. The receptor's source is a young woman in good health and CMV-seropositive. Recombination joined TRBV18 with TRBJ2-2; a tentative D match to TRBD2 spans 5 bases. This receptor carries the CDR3 CASSPRSDSPLTGELFF. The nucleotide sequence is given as TGTGCCAGCTCACCTCGGTCGGACTCGCCGTTAACCGGGGAGCTGTTTTTT.